One and the same sample provided the 9 T cell receptor beta chains below, sequenced in a study of cytomegalovirus exposure and HLA in healthy donors. Primers for the PCR totalled 60 Vbeta and 13 Jbeta. Sequencing used immunoSEQ multiplex PCR; TCRdb keeps in-frame clones, though not all of them. The profile shows some 130,000 clones, 65% to 70% of them singletons. Sequenced sample: PBMCs. These TCRs come from a human donor in good health.

A single count supports this clone. The chain links TRBV12-2 to TRBJ2-4; the table's TRBD1 call for D was not verified on the DNA. TRBV12-2 is a listed pseudogene. The CDR3 is made up of 17 amino acids. The CDR3 protein is CASRLAGTELAKNIQYF. In DNA form, the CDR3 reads TGTGCAAGTCGCTTAGCGGGTACAGAGCTAGCCAAAAACATTCAGTACTTC.

The rearrangement joins TRBV7-2 to TRBJ2-7; possible D gene TRBD2, 5 bases. CDR3 length: 13 residues. Germline V gene data show CDR1 as SGHTA and CDR2 as FQGNSA. V lost 5 bases and J 6 bases, leaving 14 bases between the germline ends. Here the CDR3 DNA reads TGTGCCAGCAGCCCACGTAATGGAGGCGAGCAGTACTTC. Residues: CASSPRNGGEQYF.

The chain has TRBV5-4 and TRBJ1-5, with D maybe TRBD1 (5 bases). V was clipped by 0 bases and J by 2 bases, with 12 bases between them. Germline values: CDR1 SGHNT, CDR2 YYREEE (reference sequence). The CDR3 contains 16 residues. DNA for the CDR3: TGTGCCAGCAGCTTGGGGGGGGTAGACGGCAATCAGCCCCAGCATTTT. As protein: CASSLGGVDGNQPQHF.

This rearrangement joins TRBV6-5 to TRBJ1-5; D remains ambiguous. V lost 5 bases, J lost 0 bases, and 11 bases lay in between. The CDR3 covers 15 residues. CDR1 and CDR2 (germline): MNHEY, SVGAGI. The DNA of the CDR3 is TGTGCCAGCAGTAATACGGTAAATAGCAATCAGCCCCAGCATTTT. Translated, it gives CASSNTVNSNQPQHF.

The J gene is TRBJ2-5, the V gene TRBV11-2; 10 bases are shared with TRBD2. J gave up 7 bases and V 1 base, and 6 bases lay outside the gene matches. Germline CDR1 SGHAT, CDR2 FQNNGV. This CDR3 has 15 residues. The CDR3 DNA follows: TGTGCCAGCAGCTTAGGGACTAGCGGTCCAGGGACCCAGTACTTC. As protein: CASSLGTSGPGTQYF.

The chain couples TRBV5-1 to TRBJ2-4; 7 bases fit TRBD1. With 0 bases clipped from V and 5 bases from J, the junction kept 5 bases outside the gene matches. The germline gives CDR1 SGHRS, CDR2 YFSETQ. The CDR3 loop spans 15 amino acids. The CDR3 loop is CASSLAGGFQNIQYF. In nucleotides, the CDR3 is TGCGCCAGCAGCTTGGCAGGGGGTTTCCAAAACATTCAGTACTTC. Based on the CDR3 plus reference TRBV5-1 and TRBJ2-4, the full variable domain is KAGVTQTPRYLIKTRGQQVTLSCSPISGHRSVSWYQQTPGQGLQFLFEYFSETQRNKGNFPGRFSGRQFSNSRSEMNVSTLELGDSALYLCASSLAGGFQNIQYFGAGTRLSVL.

This clone has just a few counts. The chain combines TRBV29-1 with TRBJ1-1, with a tentative D call TRBD1 (5 bases). Trimming pared 3 bases from V and 6 bases from J, leaving 23 bases between. From germline, CDR1 is SQVTM and CDR2 ANQGSEA. CDR3 size: 16 residues. This chain's CDR3 is CSVETRKDIYLSEAFF. DNA of the CDR3: TGCAGCGTTGAGACAAGAAAGGACATTTATCTTTCTGAAGCTTTCTTT. The full variable domain, in which reference TRBV29-1 and TRBJ1-1 provide the parts outside the CDR3, is SAVISQKPSRDICQRGTSLTIQCQVDSQVTMMFWYRQQPGQSLTLIATANQGSEATYESGFVIDKFPISRPNLTFSTLTVSNMSPEDSSIYLCSVETRKDIYLSEAFFGQGTRLTVV.

This chain joins TRBV23-1 and TRBJ2-2; 7 bases are a match to TRBD2. TRBV23-1 is flagged as an ORF with uncertain function. V shed 10 bases, J shed 3 bases, and the junction held 11 bases outside the gene matches. This CDR3 has 15 amino acids. The CDR3 protein is CAKEVSGNHTGELFF. CDR3 coding DNA: TGCGCCAAGGAGGTAAGCGGGAATCACACCGGGGAGCTGTTTTTT.

The rearrangement uses TRBV6-1 and TRBJ2-7, with TRBD2 matching 8 bases. This CDR3 has 13 amino acids. Germline values: CDR1 MNHNS, CDR2 SASEGT. The V gene end was trimmed by 6 bases and the J gene end by 2 bases; junction bases not matched to a gene: 3. The CDR3 region is CASRGLVAYEQYF. The CDR3 DNA reads as TGTGCCAGCAGGGGACTAGTAGCCTACGAGCAGTACTTC.